The rows below give T cell receptor beta chains drawn from one sample of a study of blood T cell repertoires in COVID-19. Some clones are missing from TCRdb's copy, which holds only in-frame ones; the method was immunoSEQ multiplex PCR. The sample records some 110,000 clones, under 90% being singletons. Sequencing used peripheral blood. These receptors were obtained from an older woman with acute or convalescent COVID-19. The conserved cysteine and the conserved F or W are not part of the CDR3 here.

V: TRBV4-1
CDR3: ASSHPGQGAGFQQF

V: TRBV20-1
CDR3: SATTGYEQY

V: TRBV2
CDR3: ASREREGPYNEQF

V: TRBV5-4
CDR3: ASSLGRGTNYGYT

V: TRBV12-5
CDR3: ASGLGQPQGYNEQF

V: TRBV5-1
CDR3: ASSILSGRPYNEQF

V: TRBV27
CDR3: ASSPLQARYEQY

V: TRBV6-2/TRBV6-3
CDR3: ASSNREDYGYT

V: TRBV2
CDR3: ASSDADPGTEAF

V: TRBV15
CDR3: ATSRVEGGTDTQY

V: TRBV6-5
CDR3: ASRTTGISYNEQF

V: TRBV7-5
CDR3: ARSSIIQTGGAEMNTEAF

V: TRBV19
CDR3: ASSGPYRGGQETQY

V: TRBV28
CDR3: ASSLGQETSPLH

V: TRBV5-1
CDR3: ASRRVAGGLETQY

V: TRBV7-2
CDR3: ASSLGAGTYRGRYEQY

V: TRBV2
CDR3: ASGQDYNSPLH

V: TRBV10-3
CDR3: AITDRGAAVNYGYT

V: TRBV27
CDR3: ASSQRQSTDTQY

V: TRBV11-2
CDR3: ASTGDGNTIY

V: TRBV28
CDR3: ASSLSGGRIHEQF

V: TRBV19
CDR3: ASTIGLSSGGYT

V: TRBV29-1
CDR3: SVGFRRGRQGPSNYGYT

V: TRBV5-6
CDR3: ASSATGGDTEAF

V: TRBV7-3
CDR3: ASSSQGTGANVLT

V: TRBV2
CDR3: ASRQEYGTAIYGYT

V: TRBV6-1
CDR3: ASSEGQGAGEKLF

V: TRBV5-6
CDR3: ASSSRPGQGWAPLH

V: TRBV15
CDR3: ATSRDRGRGTEAF

V: TRBV6-5
CDR3: ASRVPGQGEAF

V: TRBV15
CDR3: ATSKVTASDRGASYEQY

V: TRBV28
CDR3: ASSLRQGVSGNTIY

V: TRBV4-2
CDR3: ASSPELAGGPGQETQY

V: TRBV7-6
CDR3: ASSLDEADTQY

V: TRBV5-5
CDR3: ASSFTVSNQPQH

V: TRBV28
CDR3: ASGGGANLGYT

V: TRBV19
CDR3: ASRERTSGTYEQY

V: TRBV3-1/TRBV3-2
CDR3: ASSQDAAHPGETQY

V: TRBV18
CDR3: ASSPKRGSSEAF

V: TRBV6-5
CDR3: ASSYSHRDGYT

V: TRBV5-1
CDR3: ASSGGQGYNEQF

V: TRBV3-1/TRBV3-2
CDR3: ASSQEATTYEQY

V: TRBV29-1
CDR3: SVDSTGQGFAGYGYT

V: TRBV11-2
CDR3: ASSLMATTYEQY

V: TRBV5-1
CDR3: ASSRTGTEKKNTEAF

V: TRBV6-5
CDR3: ASSRTENYGYT

V: TRBV18
CDR3: ASSGLAGAYEQY

V: TRBV7-9
CDR3: ASSTPLAGSYNEQF

V: TRBV2
CDR3: ASEPTSGGYNEQF